The present T cell receptor (beta chain) was sequenced within a study of shared T cell receptors in the human thymus (dated by TCRdb to about 2021). As for the study more broadly: The study investigated the way shared, self-reactive T-cell receptor alpha chains are produced in the human thymus.

With regard to this clone: Its cognate antigen has yet to be identified. Qualities for individual bases were not recorded, and no much larger clone is one base off.

Inclusive of the bounding cysteine and phenylalanine, the CDR3 is 15 residues long. The CDR3 DNA has 45 bases and is translated from base 1. The germline V gene encodes CDR1 MNHEY and CDR2 SVGAGI. The junction shows trimming of 0 bases on V and 3 bases on J, plus 11 bases between the germline ends. Library creation used the immunoSEQ multiplex PCR assay. In TCRdb, the immuneACCESS table is reduced to in-frame sequences with V and J assigned. These tables do not hold every clone; where another copy was compared, an unresolved V gene accounts for under half, and the others remain unexplained. Within this sample are roughly 710,000 clones, with around 85% of them counted one time only. The ten largest clonotypes hold 0.0095% to 0.011% of the sample. Separately, the same data were catalogued under a study of human thymus T cells. Per the second study: In Finland, the donors were immunologically healthy infants who were having open corrective cardiac surgery for congenital heart defects. The thymus tissue came from surgical resects taken out during corrective cardiac surgery. Both the thymic and the peripheral blood repertoires appeared to show biased V and J gene segment usage. The related research reported highly overlapping thymic TCR repertoires among unrelated individuals. TCR alpha and beta repertoires from seven to nine infant thymus samples and four related peripheral blood samples were characterized in the study. The infant donors were about 7 to 250 days old, and the cohort included six or seven males and a couple of females. Thymocytes were freed from the tissue by mechanical means and kept at -70 degrees C as pellets of roughly 9-34 million cells. A QIAsymphony instrument was used to extract genomic DNA from frozen cell pellets. The immunoSEQ multiplex PCR assay was used to amplify the TCRB and TCRAD loci from a standardized amount of quality-controlled genomic DNA. Amplicons spanned the V(D)J region at a length sufficient to cover the CDR3 and identify V and J genes. Through the commercial immunoSEQ service, the amplicons were sequenced on an Illumina platform. Primer bias and sequencing errors were corrected as previously described, and TCRAD and TCRB were defined on the basis of the IMGT database. Repertoires were analysed with immunoSEQ Analyzer 3.0 and VDJTools, covering basic statistics, V/J segment usage, diversity estimates, rarefaction and pairwise overlap. To estimate diversity, the Chao1, ChaoE, Efron-Thisted, Shannon and inverse Simpson indices were applied, and diversity was also estimated on datasets down-sampled to the smallest sample. Repertoire overlap was assessed by strict matching of CDR3 nucleotide sequence, V gene and J gene, and clustering was done by Jaccard-based multidimensional scaling. Thymus samples yielded on average roughly 810,000 unique TCRB clonotypes, compared with roughly 92,000 from blood samples.

Input material: thymocytes. The chain joins TRBV6-5 to TRBJ1-2; TRBD1 is a weak D gene call, 5 bases matching. This clonotype was sampled from a girl under two years old with a congenital heart defect. Donor details come from another sample of the same person, matched by shared clones. The CDR3 loop reads CASSYSFDSHYGYTF. The nucleotides are TGTGCCAGCAGTTACTCGTTTGACAGTCACTATGGCTACACCTTC.